This T cell receptor beta chain was recovered during a study of cytomegalovirus exposure and HLA in healthy donors. About the study: Among the roughly 370 genotyped donors, 81% were placed in the Caucasian-associated ancestry cluster. Study-wide results and caveats: Investigators reported more than 150 TCR beta chains as tied to cytomegalovirus. A few CMV-associated chains proved CMV antigen-specific in vitro.

Primers for the PCR totalled 60 Vbeta and 13 Jbeta. Generated by immunoSEQ multiplex PCR, the TCRdb table keeps only in-frame clones and is missing some. The data show approximately 140,000 clones, roughly 77% seen once. Concerning this clone itself: Its target is unknown.

Donors were ostensibly healthy at sampling, although undocumented immune exposures were probable. The CDR3 length is 11 residues. Germline CDR1 and CDR2: SGHAT and FQNNGV. The ends lost 5 bases at V and 15 bases at J; junction bases unmatched: 7. What was sequenced was PBMCs. The clonotype was recovered from a man aged 40-49 years in good health and CMV-seronegative. The gene calls are TRBV11-2 and TRBJ2-1; TRBD2 agrees at 7 bases. The CDR3 spells CASSQGGNSFF. The CDR3 DNA sequence: TGTGCCAGCAGCCAGGGAGGGAACTCGTTCTTC.